The clone carrying this T cell receptor (beta chain) has a count of ten or more. Its specificity is unknown. A library of TCRbeta sequences, prepared with unique molecular identifiers, was generated. TCRdb called the PCR reads again in MiXCR, with one record for every CDR3 protein. In the table there are about 290,000 distinct CDR3 sequences, almost 8% of which are singletons. This specimen comes from a study of T-cell reconstitution after alpha-beta-depleted transplantation in children. Study-wide results and caveats: T-cell counts and diversity at one year post-transplant came mainly from newly produced T cells. Surviving recipient T cells and thymic progenitors accounted for the high day-60 TCRbeta diversity observed in some patients. About two months after transplant, alpha-beta T cells reportedly came from several hundred expanded graft clones.

The length of the CDR3 is 14 residues. Germline V gives CDR1 MDHEN, CDR2 SYDVKM. The V and J ends lost 8 bases and 0 bases respectively, with 11 bases between them. This clonotype originated in a female patient aged 2-9 years who had a stem cell transplant for Fanconi anemia, so the T cells may come from the graft donor. Sequencing used peripheral blood, obtained 360 days after TCRalphabeta/CD19-depleted stem cell transplant. V and J are TRBV28 and TRBJ2-1; D call uncertain. CDR3 loop: CASPARSSYNEQFF. CDR3 in DNA: TGTGCCAGCCCCGCGCGGAGCTCCTACAATGAGCAGTTCTTC.